The present T cell receptor (beta chain) was sequenced within a study of breast tumors, draining lymph nodes, adjacent tissues. A single record per CDR3 protein comes from TCRdb applying MiXCR to the multiplex PCR reads. The sample consists of about 220,000 distinct CDR3 sequences, under 35% of them appearing once. Study-level points and caveats: Most tumor T cells seemingly derive from lymph node, then expand in tumor.

Samples came from axillary lymph nodes draining the breast cancer. Germline V gene data show CDR1 as SEHNR and CDR2 as FQNEAQ (reference sequence). The CDR3 has 15 residues. V lost 5 bases and J 0 bases, leaving 10 bases between the germline ends. This clonotype was observed many times. Antigen unknown. V gene TRBV7-9 combines with J gene TRBJ1-4, with a possible D match to TRBD1 (5 bases). The sequenced material came from axillary lymph node tissue. This TCR was recovered from a female donor with breast cancer. Some clones in this sample may be carry-over from other donors' samples. In DNA, the CDR3 is TGTGCCAGCAGCCCGGACACTCCAACTAATGAAAAACTGTTTTTT. Amino acid sequence: CASSPDTPTNEKLFF.